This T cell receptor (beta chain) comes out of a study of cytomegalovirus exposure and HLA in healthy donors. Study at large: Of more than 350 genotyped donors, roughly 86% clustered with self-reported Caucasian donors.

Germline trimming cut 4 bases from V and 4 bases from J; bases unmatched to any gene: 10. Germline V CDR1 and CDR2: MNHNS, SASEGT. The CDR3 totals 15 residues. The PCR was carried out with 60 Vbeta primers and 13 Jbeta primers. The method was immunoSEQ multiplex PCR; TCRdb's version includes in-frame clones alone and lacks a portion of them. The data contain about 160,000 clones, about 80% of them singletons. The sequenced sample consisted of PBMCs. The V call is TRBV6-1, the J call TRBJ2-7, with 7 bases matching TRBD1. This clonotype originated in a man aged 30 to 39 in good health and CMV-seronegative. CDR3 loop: CASSAYWDSKYEQYF. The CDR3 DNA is TGTGCCAGCAGTGCCTATTGGGACAGTAAATACGAGCAGTACTTC.